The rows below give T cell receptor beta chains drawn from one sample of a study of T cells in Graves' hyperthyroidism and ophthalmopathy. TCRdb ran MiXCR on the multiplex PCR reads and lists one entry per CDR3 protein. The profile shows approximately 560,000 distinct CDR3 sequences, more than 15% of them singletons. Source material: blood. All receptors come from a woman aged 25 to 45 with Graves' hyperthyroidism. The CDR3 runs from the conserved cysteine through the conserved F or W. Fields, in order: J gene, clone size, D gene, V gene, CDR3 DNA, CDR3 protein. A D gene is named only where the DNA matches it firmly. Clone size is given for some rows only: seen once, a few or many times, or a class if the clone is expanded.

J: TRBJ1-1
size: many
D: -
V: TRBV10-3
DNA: TGTGCCATCAGGAACTTAGTTGGCGGACAGAACACTGAAGCTTTCTTT
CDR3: CAIRNLVGGQNTEAFF

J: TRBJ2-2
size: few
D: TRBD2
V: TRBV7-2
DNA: TGTGCCAGCAGGATTCTAGCGGGAGTTGGGAGCGGGGAGCTGTTTTTT
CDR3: CASRILAGVGSGELFF

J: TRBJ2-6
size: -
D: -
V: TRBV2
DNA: TGTGCCAGCAGGAGGGACACCCTCTCCTCTGGGGCCAACGTCCTGACTTTC
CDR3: CASRRDTLSSGANVLTF

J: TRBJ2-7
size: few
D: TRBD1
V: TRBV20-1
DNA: TGCAGTGCTAGGTGGTCGGCAGGGGGCAGCTACGAGCAGTACTTC
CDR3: CSARWSAGGSYEQYF

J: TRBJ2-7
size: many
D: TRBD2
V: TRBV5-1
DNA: TGCGCCAGCAGCTTGGCCTTGCGGGAGGGCCCCTACGAGCAGTACTTC
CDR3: CASSLALREGPYEQYF

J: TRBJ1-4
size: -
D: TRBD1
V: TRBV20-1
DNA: TGCAGTGCCACAGCCCCGGGGACAGGGGTAACTGAAAAACTGTTTTTT
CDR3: CSATAPGTGVTEKLFF

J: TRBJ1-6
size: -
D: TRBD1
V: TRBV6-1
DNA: TGTGCCAGCAAATTGATCACAGGGGGCGGGAATTCACCCCTCCACTTT
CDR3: CASKLITGGGNSPLHF

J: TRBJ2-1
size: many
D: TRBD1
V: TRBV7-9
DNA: TGTGCCAGCAGCCCCGGGACAGGGCCCGACAATGAGCAGTTCTTC
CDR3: CASSPGTGPDNEQFF

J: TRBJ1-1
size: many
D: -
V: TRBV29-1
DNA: TGCAGCGTTGAAAGGACGGAGGGCACTGAAGCTTTCTTT
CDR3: CSVERTEGTEAFF

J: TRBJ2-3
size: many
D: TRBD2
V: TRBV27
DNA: TGTGCCAGCAGTTTATCGCCTAGCGGCAACTTAGGTGGCACAGATACGCAGTATTTT
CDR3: CASSLSPSGNLGGTDTQYF

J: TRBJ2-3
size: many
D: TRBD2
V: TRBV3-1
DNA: TGTGCCAGCAGCCAAGGGCGGGAGGGCAAGGCAGATACGCAGTATTTT
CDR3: CASSQGREGKADTQYF

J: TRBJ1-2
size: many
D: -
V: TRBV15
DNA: TGTGCCACCAGCAGTGCAGGGGACTGGTCCTATGGCTACACCTTC
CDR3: CATSSAGDWSYGYTF

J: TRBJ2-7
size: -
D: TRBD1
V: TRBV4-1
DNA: TGCGCCAGCAGCCGCGGCGGGCTCCGGGACAGGGCCTACGAGCAGTACTTC
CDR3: CASSRGGLRDRAYEQYF

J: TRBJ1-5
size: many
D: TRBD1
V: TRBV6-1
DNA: TGTGCCAGCGCCCCGACAGGGGGATCCAATCAGCCCCAGCATTTT
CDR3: CASAPTGGSNQPQHF

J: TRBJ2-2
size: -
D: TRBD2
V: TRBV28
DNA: TGTGCCAGCAGTGACCTCGGGGGGACCGGGGAGCTGTTTTTT
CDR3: CASSDLGGTGELFF

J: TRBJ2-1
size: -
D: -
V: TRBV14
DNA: TGTGCCAGCAGCCAAATGCCCGTCGGGAATGAGCAGTTCTTC
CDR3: CASSQMPVGNEQFF

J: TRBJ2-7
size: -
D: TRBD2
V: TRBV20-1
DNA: TGCAGTGCCACACTGTCCGGGAGGGCCGGCGAGCAGTACTTC
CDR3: CSATLSGRAGEQYF

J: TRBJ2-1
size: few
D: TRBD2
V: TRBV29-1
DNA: TGCAGCGAACTTTCTACATCATATGGACTAGGGGAGGCTGAGCAGTTCTTC
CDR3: CSELSTSYGLGEAEQFF

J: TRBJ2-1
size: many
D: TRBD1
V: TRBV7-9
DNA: TGTGCCAGCAGCACCCCACAGGGGGCTAATGAGCAGTTCTTC
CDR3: CASSTPQGANEQFF

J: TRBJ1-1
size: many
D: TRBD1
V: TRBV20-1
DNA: TGCAGTGCTAGAGATGAGTCCAGGGGGGGGACTGAAGCTTTCTTT
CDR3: CSARDESRGGTEAFF

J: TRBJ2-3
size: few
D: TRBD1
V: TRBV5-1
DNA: TGCGCCAGCAGCTCGTCCGGGACAGAGACAGATACGCAGTATTTT
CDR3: CASSSSGTETDTQYF

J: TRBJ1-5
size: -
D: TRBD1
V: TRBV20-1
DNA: TGCAGTGCTAGTTTTTCAGGACAGGGTTGGCATCAGCCCCAGCATTTT
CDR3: CSASFSGQGWHQPQHF

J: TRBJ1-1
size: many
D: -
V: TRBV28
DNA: TGTGCCAGCAGTTTGTCAGGGGCCGTGAACACTGAAGCTTTCTTT
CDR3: CASSLSGAVNTEAFF

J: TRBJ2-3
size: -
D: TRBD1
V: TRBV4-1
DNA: TGCGCCAGCAGCCAAGAAAGCCCGGGACAGGGGTCCACAGATACGCAGTATTTT
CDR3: CASSQESPGQGSTDTQYF